The 30 T cell receptor beta chains listed next were all sequenced from one sample in a study of blood T cell repertoires in COVID-19. The data were produced by immunoSEQ multiplex PCR, yet TCRdb's version contains in-frame clones alone and is incomplete. This table holds 470,000 or so clones, roughly 88% found once. Sequenced material: peripheral blood. The receptors come from a human donor in a cohort sampled during active COVID-19.

CDR3 residues: CASSLDRVSYEQYF. CDR3 in DNA: TGCGCCAGCAGCCTCGACAGAGTCTCCTACGAGCAGTACTTC. The chain recombines TRBV4-1 with TRBJ2-7, with D possibly matching TRBD1 (5 bases). The CDR3 length is 14 residues. Between the trimmed V and J ends, which lost 4 bases and 0 bases, there was a span of 10 bases. Germline lookup yields CDR1 MGHRA and CDR2 YSYEKL.

This chain uses TRBV27 with TRBJ1-6, with D tentatively TRBD1 (6 bases). CDR1 MNHEY and CDR2 SMNVEV come from the germline V gene (reference sequence). The V end lost 6 bases, the J end lost 10 bases, and 16 bases lay between the germline ends. CDR3 length: 14 amino acids. CDR3 protein: CASSLTGPASPLHF. The CDR3 nucleotides read TGTGCCAGCAGCCTTACAGGGCCGGCGTCACCCCTCCACTTT.

The chain uses TRBV7-6 and TRBJ2-5, with D tentatively TRBD2 (5 bases). Germline V gives CDR1 SGHVS, CDR2 FNYEAQ. This CDR3 is built from 14 residues. V shed 1 base and J shed 5 bases, with 11 bases lying between them. The CDR3 nucleotides read TGTGCCAGCAGCTTAGACCCGGGAATCGAGACCCAGTACTTC. It is translated as CASSLDPGIETQYF.

This clone was observed a few times. V and J are TRBV18 and TRBJ2-2, with a possible D match to TRBD2 (6 bases). V was clipped by 2 bases and J by 9 bases, with 16 bases between them. Germline CDR1 KGHSH, CDR2 LQKENI. CDR3 length: 15 residues. In DNA form, the CDR3 reads TGTGCCAGCTCACCAGGCGGGACCTCCGGTCGGGAGCTGTTTTTT. Encoded protein: CASSPGGTSGRELFF.

The V call is TRBV13, the J call TRBJ1-1, with D perhaps TRBD1 (6 bases). CDR1 and CDR2 from the germline V gene are PRHDT and FYEKMQ (reference sequence). The CDR3 has 14 amino acids. Trimming took 5 bases from V and 5 from J, leaving 15 bases between them. DNA of the CDR3: TGTGCCAGCAGCCTTACCCACAGGGTTACTGAAGCTTTCTTT. Translation: CASSLTHRVTEAFF.

The V and J genes are TRBV6-1 and TRBJ1-3; D perhaps matches TRBD1 (6 bases). V was cut by 2 bases and J by 0 bases, with 11 bases left in between. The CDR3 loop spans 16 amino acids. Germline loops: CDR1 MNHNS, CDR2 SASEGT. The CDR3 sequence: CASSEQGRGSGNTIYF. Here the CDR3 DNA reads TGTGCCAGCAGTGAACAGGGCAGGGGCTCTGGAAACACCATATATTTT.

This sequence joins TRBV18 and TRBJ1-1, with 7 bases identical to TRBD1. The germline V gene has CDR1 KGHSH and CDR2 LQKENI. This CDR3 has 16 amino acids. With V trimmed by 1 base and J by 0 bases, 5 bases remained unmatched. The CDR3 coding sequence is TGTGCCAGCTCACCACAGCAGGGGGTAATGAACACTGAAGCTTTCTTT. Its translation is CASSPQQGVMNTEAFF.

This clone was observed a single time. This chain uses TRBV6-1 with TRBJ2-3, with 8 bases that match TRBD2. Germline-derived CDR1 and CDR2 are MNHNS and SASEGT. Trimming cost V 3 bases and J 0 bases; bases outside gene matches: 2. This CDR3 comprises 15 residues. The CDR3 spells CASSDPSGSTDTQYF. The DNA of the CDR3 is TGTGCCAGCAGTGATCCTAGCGGGAGCACAGATACGCAGTATTTT.

The V and J genes are TRBV3-1 (or the pseudogene TRBV3-2) and TRBJ1-1; 8 bases line up with TRBD1. With V trimmed by 4 bases and J by 5 bases, 3 bases remained unmatched. Germline CDR1 and CDR2: LGHDT and YNNKEL (reference sequence). There are 13 residues in the CDR3. The CDR3 loop is CASSRTGRTEAFF. CDR3 bases: TGTGCCAGCAGCCGGACAGGGCGAACTGAAGCTTTCTTT.

The V gene is TRBV7-9, the J gene TRBJ1-1, with TRBD1 matching over 7 bases. The CDR3 totals 12 residues. V shed 6 bases and J 6 bases; nucleotides not matched to a gene: 4. Looked up from germline, CDR1 is SEHNR and CDR2 is FQNEAQ (reference sequence). The chain's CDR3 is CASSLRGPEAFF. For the CDR3, the DNA is TGTGCCAGCAGTTTGAGGGGGCCTGAAGCTTTCTTT. Full variable domain (missing parts from reference TRBV7-9 and TRBJ1-1): DTGVSQNPRHKITKRGQNVTFRCDPISEHNRLYWYRQTLGQGPEFLTYFQNEAQLEKSRLLSDRFSAERPKGSFSTLEIQRTEQGDSAMYLCASSLRGPEAFFGQGTRLTVV.

The chain couples TRBV2 to TRBJ1-5, with D unresolved. Deletions cut 6 bases from V and 4 bases from J, with 13 bases between. Germline V gives CDR1 SNHLY, CDR2 FYNNEI. The CDR3 length is 14 residues. CDR3 coding DNA: TGTGCCAGCAGCCAAGGTAGGAGTAATCAGCCCCAGCATTTT. Residues: CASSQGRSNQPQHF.

The chain couples TRBV30 to TRBJ1-2; 8 nucleotides agree with TRBD1. The germline V gene has CDR1 GTSNPN and CDR2 SVGIG (reference sequence). The CDR3 has 13 residues. V gave up 3 bases and J gave up 8 bases; unmatched junction bases: 8. CDR3 in amino acids: CAWRSTGEKGYTF. In nucleotides, the CDR3 is TGTGCCTGGAGATCGACAGGGGAGAAGGGCTACACCTTC.

Only one count was recorded for this clone. J is TRBJ1-2 and V is TRBV2; 9 bases are a match to TRBD1. Unmatched junction bases numbered 6, after V lost 6 bases and J lost 7 bases. CDR3 size: 13 residues. Looked up from germline, CDR1 is SNHLY and CDR2 is FYNNEI. CDR3 in amino acids: CASSRGQGGGYTF. The CDR3 nucleotides are TGTGCCAGCAGCCGGGGACAGGGTGGTGGCTACACCTTC.

This clone was recorded only once. This chain connects TRBV28 to TRBJ1-5; tentatively, D is TRBD1 (6 bases). The CDR3 is 17 amino acids. Trimming removed 4 bases at V and 1 base at J, with 17 bases between. Germline V gene lookup returns CDR1 MDHEN and CDR2 SYDVKM. CDR3 nucleotide sequence: TGTGCCAGCAGTTCCCTGTGGGGGCGTTTAAGCAATCAGCCCCAGCATTTT. Translating it yields CASSSLWGRLSNQPQHF.

This chain uses TRBV6-1 with TRBJ1-2; D is unresolved. V shed 3 bases and J shed 4 bases, with 6 bases lying between them. This CDR3 has 12 amino acids. Germline assignment: CDR1 MNHNS and CDR2 SASEGT. The CDR3 nucleotides read TGTGCCAGCAGTGAGTACGGCTATGGCTACACCTTC. The encoded protein is CASSEYGYGYTF.

The chain employs TRBV3-1 (or the pseudogene TRBV3-2) and TRBJ2-7; TRBD2 matches at 10 bases. The CDR3 is made up of 14 amino acids. V was clipped by 4 bases and J by 6 bases; unmatched bases: 6. The germline gives CDR1 LGHDT, CDR2 YNNKEL (reference sequence). The CDR3 DNA reads TGTGCCAGCAGCCCCCTAGCGGGAGAACGCGAGCAGTACTTC. Its protein product is CASSPLAGEREQYF.

The gene calls are TRBV7-3 and TRBJ1-1; D may be TRBD1 (6 bases). Trimming removed 5 bases from V and 7 bases from J, with 17 bases in between. The CDR3 sequence is 14 residues long. The germline V gene has CDR1 SGHTA and CDR2 FQGTGA. The CDR3 DNA sequence: TGTGCCAGCAGCGCCGGGCAGGGGCCCTTTGAAGCTTTCTTT. Translated, it gives CASSAGQGPFEAFF.

This chain joins TRBV2 and TRBJ2-2; a weak D match, TRBD1 (6 bases). With 5 bases removed from V and 0 bases from J, the gap between germline ends came to 13 bases. Germline lookup yields CDR1 SNHLY and CDR2 FYNNEI. This CDR3 is 16 amino acids long. The CDR3 is CASSYVGGTNTGELFF. CDR3 coding DNA: TGTGCCAGCAGTTATGTTGGGGGCACGAACACCGGGGAGCTGTTTTTT.

This clone was found once. The chain links TRBV28 to TRBJ2-1, with D maybe TRBD2 (7 bases). Germline values: CDR1 MDHEN, CDR2 SYDVKM. This CDR3 has 13 amino acids. Deletions cut 6 bases from V and 3 bases from J, with 9 bases between. The CDR3 sequence is CASRGGGYNEQFF. For the CDR3, the DNA is TGTGCCAGCAGAGGGGGGGGCTACAATGAGCAGTTCTTC.

This chain uses TRBV28 with TRBJ1-5; 9 bases match TRBD1. CDR3 length: 17 amino acids. The V segment lost 6 bases and the J segment 6 bases; nucleotides outside the gene matches: 15. From germline, CDR1 is MDHEN and CDR2 SYDVKM. DNA for the CDR3: TGTGCCAGCAGGAAGGGACAGGGAGACTTCCGCGGTCAGCCCCAGCATTTT. Protein: CASRKGQGDFRGQPQHF.

The CDR3 DNA is TGTGCCAGCAGCGTAGGGGGCAGAAAGAACACTGAAGCTTTCTTT. This codes for CASSVGGRKNTEAFF. V gene TRBV7-2 combines with J gene TRBJ1-1; 7 positions agree with TRBD1. CDR3 length: 15 residues. The V and J ends lost 5 bases and 1 base, in that order; junction bases with no gene match: 7. The germline V gene has CDR1 SGHTA and CDR2 FQGNSA.

The chain employs TRBV7-9 and TRBJ2-1, with 7 positions matching TRBD2. The CDR3 contains 15 residues. The V gene's germline CDR1 is SEHNR and CDR2 FQNEAQ (reference sequence). With 10 bases clipped from V and 0 bases from J, the junction kept 9 bases outside the gene matches. CDR3: CAIPGGSSSYNEQFF. CDR3 in DNA: TGTGCCATCCCGGGGGGATCGAGCTCCTACAATGAGCAGTTCTTC.

The chain recombines TRBV28 with TRBJ2-2; 12 bases align to TRBD1. The trim removed 5 bases at V and 4 bases at J, leaving 14 bases unmatched. Germline V gene data show CDR1 as MDHEN and CDR2 as SYDVKM. The CDR3 consists of 19 residues. The CDR3 region is CASSPLRDRGLRGTGELFF. CDR3 bases: TGTGCCAGCAGTCCACTCCGGGACAGGGGGCTGCGGGGCACCGGGGAGCTGTTTTTT. The whole variable domain, filled in from reference TRBV28 and TRBJ2-2, reads DVKVTQSSRYLVKRTGEKVFLECVQDMDHENMFWYRQDPGLGLRLIYFSYDVKMKEKGDIPEGYSVSREKKERFSLILESASTNQTSMYLCASSPLRDRGLRGTGELFFGEGSRLTVL.

The gene calls are TRBV6-1 and TRBJ2-2; D remains ambiguous. Germline values: CDR1 MNHNS, CDR2 SASEGT. This CDR3 has 15 residues. Trimming took 3 bases from V and 6 from J, leaving 14 bases between them. CDR3 protein: CASSDLSLFAGELFF. The CDR3 region has the DNA TGTGCCAGCAGTGATCTCTCTCTCTTCGCCGGGGAGCTGTTTTTT.

This chain uses TRBV6-1 with TRBJ2-2, with D perhaps matching TRBD2 (6 bases). The V end lost 3 bases, the J end lost 5 bases, and 13 bases lay between the germline ends. The length of the CDR3 is 15 residues. Germline V gene lookup returns CDR1 MNHNS and CDR2 SASEGT. The CDR3 loop is CASSEWSGTTGELFF. CDR3 nucleotides: TGTGCCAGCAGTGAGTGGTCAGGGACTACCGGGGAGCTGTTTTTT.

This chain uses TRBV5-6 with TRBJ1-1, with D uncertain. Germline assignment: CDR1 SGHDT and CDR2 YYEEEE. This CDR3 comprises 14 residues. The ends were cut back, 5 bases at V and 3 bases at J, with 14 bases in the middle. As DNA, the CDR3 is TGTGCCAGCAGGTCACGGGGTCGGGACACTGAAGCTTTCTTT. Protein: CASRSRGRDTEAFF. Based on the CDR3 plus reference TRBV5-6 and TRBJ1-1, the full variable domain is DAGVTQSPTHLIKTRGQQVTLRCSPKSGHDTVSWYQQALGQGPQFIFQYYEEEERQRGNFPDRFSGHQFPNYSSELNVNALLLGDSALYLCASRSRGRDTEAFFGQGTRLTVV.

V gene TRBV7-2 combines with J gene TRBJ1-1; perhaps TRBD1 as D (5 bases). Germline V gene data show CDR1 as SGHTA and CDR2 as FQGNSA. CDR3 length: 16 amino acids. Trimming pared 5 bases from V and 0 bases from J, leaving 16 bases between. CDR3 sequence (DNA): TGTGCCAGCAGCCGTTCCCCCGGACAACTGAACACTGAAGCTTTCTTT. This encodes CASSRSPGQLNTEAFF.

V usage is TRBV28 and J usage is TRBJ2-2; TRBD2 might be the D (5 bases). CDR1 and CDR2 (germline): MDHEN, SYDVKM. The V and J ends lost 8 bases and 3 bases respectively, with 13 bases between them. The CDR3 sequence is 14 residues long. CDR3 protein: CASSGTPDTGELFF. CDR3 in DNA: TGTGCCAGCTCGGGAACGCCGGACACCGGGGAGCTGTTTTTT.

This clone was detected only a few times. This rearrangement joins TRBV29-1 to TRBJ2-2; TRBD2 matches 11 bases. Per the germline V gene, CDR1 is SQVTM and CDR2 is ANQGSEA. The CDR3 covers 15 residues. Trimming removed 1 base from V and 7 bases from J; junction bases left unmatched: 5. The CDR3 reads CSVEGTSGSGGELFF. The CDR3 DNA reads TGCAGCGTTGAAGGAACTAGCGGGAGTGGCGGGGAGCTGTTTTTT.

The gene calls are TRBV7-6 and TRBJ2-1; 8 nucleotides match TRBD2. Unmatched junction bases numbered 12, after V lost 4 bases and J lost 4 bases. The CDR3 extends over 17 amino acids. Per the germline V gene, CDR1 is SGHVS and CDR2 is FNYEAQ. The CDR3 DNA reads TGTGCCAGCAGCTCAGCTAAGATAGCGGGAATATACAATGAGCAGTTCTTC. Translating gives CASSSAKIAGIYNEQFF. The full variable domain, its missing parts supplied by reference TRBV7-6 and TRBJ2-1, is GAGVSQSPRYKVTKRGQDVALRCDPISGHVSLYWYRQALGQGPEFLTYFNYEAQQDKSGLPNDRFSAERPEGSISTLTIQRTEQRDSAMYRCASSSAKIAGIYNEQFFGPGTRLTVL.